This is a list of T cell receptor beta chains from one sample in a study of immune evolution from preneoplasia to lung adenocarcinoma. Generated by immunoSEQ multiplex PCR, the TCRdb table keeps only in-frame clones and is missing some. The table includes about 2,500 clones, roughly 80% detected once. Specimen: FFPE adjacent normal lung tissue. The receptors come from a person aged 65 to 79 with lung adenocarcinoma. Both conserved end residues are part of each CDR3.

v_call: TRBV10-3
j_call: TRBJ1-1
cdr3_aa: CAISEQGTTEAFF

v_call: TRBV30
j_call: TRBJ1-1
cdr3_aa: CAWSPPQGIMEAFF

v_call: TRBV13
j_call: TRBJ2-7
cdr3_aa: CASSSSTGRDFYEQYF

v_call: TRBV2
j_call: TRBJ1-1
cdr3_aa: CASSEGARAFF

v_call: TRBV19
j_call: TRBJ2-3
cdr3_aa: CAPNDGLAKDTQYF

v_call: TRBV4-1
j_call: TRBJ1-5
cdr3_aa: CASSSPESGQPQHF

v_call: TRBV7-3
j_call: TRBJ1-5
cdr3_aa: CASSLVTGVRGNQPQHF

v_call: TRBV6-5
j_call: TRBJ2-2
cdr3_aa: CASSYSSGATGELFF

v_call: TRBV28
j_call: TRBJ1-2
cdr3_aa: CASSPQRGFKTNYGYTF

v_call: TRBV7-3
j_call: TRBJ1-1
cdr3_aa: CASSPALRAEAFF

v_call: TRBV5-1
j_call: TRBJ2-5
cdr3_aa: CASSLVGGQETQYF

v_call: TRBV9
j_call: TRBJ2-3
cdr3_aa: CASSFTGQGRTDTQYF

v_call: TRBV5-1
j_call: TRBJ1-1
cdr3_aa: CASRSGQVGTEAFF

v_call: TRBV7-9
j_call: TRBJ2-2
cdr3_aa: CASSPRTGHGAGELFF

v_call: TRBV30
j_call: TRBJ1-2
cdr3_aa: CAWSVRLNDGYTF

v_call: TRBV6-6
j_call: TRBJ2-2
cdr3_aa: CASSYSAGGSSRELFF

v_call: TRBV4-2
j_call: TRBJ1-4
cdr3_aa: CASSQDQGDNEKLFF

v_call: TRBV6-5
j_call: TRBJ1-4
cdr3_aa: CASSSGGQEKLFF

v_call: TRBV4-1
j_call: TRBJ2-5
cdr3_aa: CASSQDWASGNQETQYF

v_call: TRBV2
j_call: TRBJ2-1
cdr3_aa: CASSDVRGAEQFF

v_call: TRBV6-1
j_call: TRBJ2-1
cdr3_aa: CASSEGTGKFSGRALDEQFF

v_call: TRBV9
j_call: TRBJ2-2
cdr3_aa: CASSVVGDNTGELFF

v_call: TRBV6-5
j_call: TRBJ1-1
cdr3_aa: CASSYSYPGDTEAFF

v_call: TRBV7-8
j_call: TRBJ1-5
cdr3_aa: CASNLRRSNQPQHF

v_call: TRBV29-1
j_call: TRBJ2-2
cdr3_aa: CSGRTGPNTGELFF

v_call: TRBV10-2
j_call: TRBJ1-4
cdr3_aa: CASTTGTHEKLFF

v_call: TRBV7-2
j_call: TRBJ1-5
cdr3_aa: CASSFSNQPQHF

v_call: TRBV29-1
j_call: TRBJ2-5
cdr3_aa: CSVPGTPQETQYF

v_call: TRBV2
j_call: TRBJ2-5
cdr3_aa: CASKFGTSGEETQYF

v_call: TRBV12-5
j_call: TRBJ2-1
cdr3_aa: CASGLGDSEYNEQFF

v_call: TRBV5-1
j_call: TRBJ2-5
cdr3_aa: CASSLGPGQGGRETQYF

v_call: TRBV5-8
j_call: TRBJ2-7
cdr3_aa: CASSSEPGREQYF

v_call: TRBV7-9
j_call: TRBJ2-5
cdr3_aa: CASSLVQGGTETQYF

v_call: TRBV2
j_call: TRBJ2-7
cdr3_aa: CATSAGGEQYF

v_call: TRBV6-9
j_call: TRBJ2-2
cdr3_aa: CASSLRREGSSGELFF

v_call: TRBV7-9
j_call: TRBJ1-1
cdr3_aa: CASSPNERNTEAFF

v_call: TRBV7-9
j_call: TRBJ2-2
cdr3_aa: CASSRLSNTGELFF

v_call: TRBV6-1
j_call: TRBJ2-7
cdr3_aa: CASSASTSGSYEQYF

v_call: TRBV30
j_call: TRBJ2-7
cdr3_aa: CAWSPPGAQGYEQYF

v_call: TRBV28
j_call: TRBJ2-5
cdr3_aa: CASNVGRETQYF

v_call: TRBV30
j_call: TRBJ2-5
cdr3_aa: CAWRVRGVETQYF